The 3 T cell receptor beta chains reported below all come from one sample, sequenced in a study of T cell responses to AZD1222 COVID-19 vaccine. Here immunoSEQ multiplex PCR was the method, and the copy in TCRdb shows in-frame clones only, minus some. The data contain 90,000 to 100,000 clones, approximately 87% of them seen just once; the ten biggest clones take up around 3%. The sequencing here drew on peripheral blood, taken on day 0 of AZD1222 vaccination. The source is an adult in good health.

The chain is built from TRBV5-1 and TRBJ2-7; TRBD1 is a possible D gene (6 bases). Germline CDR1 and CDR2: SGHRS and YFSETQ. V was shortened by 4 bases and J by 2 bases, with 13 bases between the two germline ends. The CDR3 totals 14 residues. This CDR3 reads CASSKTGLPYEQYF. The CDR3 nucleotides read TGCGCCAGCAGCAAAACAGGGTTACCCTACGAGCAGTACTTC.

The chain has TRBV30 and TRBJ1-6, with 8 bases aligning to TRBD1. V lost 3 bases and J lost 5; bases outside the gene matches: 3. Germline V lookup: CDR1 GTSNPN, CDR2 SVGIG (reference sequence). The length of the CDR3 is 14 residues. CDR3 in DNA: TGTGCCTGGAGCCCGGGACAGGATAATTCACCCCTCCACTTT. It encodes CAWSPGQDNSPLHF.

This rearrangement joins TRBV19 to TRBJ2-1; D is undetermined. V lost 4 bases and J lost 7, with 8 bases in between. Germline CDR1 reads LNHDA; CDR2 reads SQIVND (reference sequence). The CDR3 length is 12 residues. In DNA, the CDR3 is TGTGCCAGTAGTACTTATCGAAATGAGCAGTTCTTC. It yields the protein CASSTYRNEQFF.